These 17 T cell receptor beta chains share one sample of origin, sequenced in a study of blood T cell repertoires in COVID-19. Clones were sequenced by immunoSEQ multiplex PCR, and TCRdb holds only the in-frame ones, with some missing. The table has about 300,000 clones, about 89% seen once; the top ten hold less than 3%. Source material: PBMCs or T cells enriched from blood (not recorded which). These receptors were obtained from a young woman who had recovered from COVID-19.

This clone showed up just once. CDR3 residues: CASSPRSDTQYF. CDR3 DNA: TGTGCCAGCAGCCCCCGGTCAGATACGCAGTATTTT. The chain has TRBV13 and TRBJ2-3, with D unclear. This CDR3 comprises 12 residues. V was clipped by 5 bases and J by 4 bases, with 7 bases between them. Germline CDR1 and CDR2: PRHDT and FYEKMQ (reference sequence). The full variable domain, completed using reference TRBV13 and TRBJ2-3, is AAGVIQSPRHLIKEKRETATLKCYPIPRHDTVYWYQQGPGQDPQFLISFYEKMQSDKGSIPDRFSAQQFSDYHSELNMSSLELGDSALYFCASSPRSDTQYFGPGTRLTVL.

This clone was counted a few times. This chain joins TRBV10-1 and TRBJ1-1; D gene unclear. V lost 0 bases, J lost 3 bases, and 14 bases lay in between. Per germline, CDR1 WNHNN and CDR2 SYGVQD (reference sequence). This CDR3 has 16 amino acids. The CDR3 region is CASSESGGADHTEAFF. DNA of the CDR3: TGCGCCAGCAGTGAGTCCGGCGGAGCGGACCACACTGAAGCTTTCTTT.

On this clone: A much bigger clone sits one base away, suggesting this may be a read error. This chain joins TRBV6-5 and TRBJ2-5; TRBD2 matches at 7 bases. Germline loops: CDR1 MNHEY, CDR2 SVGAGI. This CDR3 is 13 amino acids long. V shed 2 bases, J shed 3 bases, and the junction held 0 bases outside the gene matches. The CDR3 loop is CASSYGREETQYF. CDR3 nucleotides: TGTGCCAGCAGTTACGGGAGGGAAGAGACCCAGTACTTC.

V usage is TRBV29-1 and J usage is TRBJ2-1, with 7 bases identical to TRBD2. V lost 2 bases and J lost 0; bases outside the gene matches: 13. Germline V gives CDR1 SQVTM, CDR2 ANQGSEA. CDR3 length: 18 amino acids. The CDR3 sequence is CSVELQLADTSSYNEQFF. CDR3 nucleotide sequence: TGCAGCGTTGAATTACAGCTAGCGGATACTTCCTCCTACAATGAGCAGTTCTTC.

This clone came up a few times. J is TRBJ1-1 and V is TRBV27, with D possibly matching TRBD1 (6 bases). The CDR3 spans 16 residues. Germline lookup yields CDR1 MNHEY and CDR2 SMNVEV (reference sequence). The V gene lost 1 base and the J gene lost 3 bases, with 15 bases spanning the gap. CDR3 sequence reads: CASSLLGMGAYTEAFF. CDR3 DNA sequence: TGTGCCAGCAGTTTATTGGGGATGGGGGCTTACACTGAAGCTTTCTTT.

This clone was recorded once. The genes are TRBV5-1 and TRBJ1-1; D unclear. Germline loops: CDR1 SGHRS, CDR2 YFSETQ. The V gene lost 0 bases and the J gene lost 1 base, with 7 bases spanning the gap. The CDR3 consists of 14 residues. This CDR3 reads CASSLEQSNTEAFF. The CDR3 DNA sequence: TGCGCCAGCAGCTTGGAACAATCGAACACTGAAGCTTTCTTT.

This chain joins TRBV12-3 or TRBV12-4 and TRBJ1-2; possible D gene TRBD1, 5 bases. This CDR3 region has 13 residues. Trimming took off 8 bases at V and 4 bases at J, with 14 bases between the two ends. CDR3 loop: CASSGGGAYGYTF. The CDR3 DNA follows: TGTGCCAGCTCGGGGGGGGGAGCCTATGGCTACACCTTC.

This rearrangement joins TRBV6-2 or TRBV6-3 to TRBJ2-1, with D possibly being TRBD1 (5 bases). Trimming took 0 bases from V and 3 from J, leaving 9 bases between them. The CDR3 runs to 15 residues. Germline lookup yields CDR1 MNHEY and CDR2 SVGEGT. The CDR3 DNA sequence: TGTGCCAGCAGTTACTCGCCAGGGCTCTACAATGAGCAGTTCTTC. This translates into CASSYSPGLYNEQFF.

This sequence joins TRBV5-1 and TRBJ2-1; TRBD2 matches at 8 bases. CDR1 and CDR2 (germline): SGHRS, YFSETQ. Trimming at V came to 4 bases and at J to 4 bases, leaving 19 bases not matched to a gene. This CDR3 has 19 residues. The CDR3 sequence is CASSGGRLPGSGGYNEQFF. In DNA form, the CDR3 reads TGCGCCAGCAGCGGTGGTCGGTTACCGGGGAGCGGGGGATACAATGAGCAGTTCTTC.

The genes are TRBV5-1 and TRBJ1-1; D gene unclear. V was pared by 0 bases and J by 3 bases, with 12 bases between. The CDR3 extends over 15 amino acids. Germline CDR1 and CDR2: SGHRS and YFSETQ. For the CDR3, the DNA is TGCGCCAGCAGCTTGGGAGACGGGTCGGACACTGAAGCTTTCTTT. Its protein is CASSLGDGSDTEAFF.

The chain recombines TRBV3-1 (or the pseudogene TRBV3-2) with TRBJ1-6; D gene ambiguous. The CDR3 spans 16 residues. Germline CDR1 LGHDT, CDR2 YNNKEL (reference sequence). V gave up 3 bases and J gave up 10 bases, with 19 bases separating them. As DNA, the CDR3 is TGTGCCAGCAGCCAGGCGGGGATCCCGGTAGACTCACCCCTCCACTTT. Its translation: CASSQAGIPVDSPLHF.

The chain joins TRBV3-1 (or the pseudogene TRBV3-2) to TRBJ1-4; TRBD1 matches at 12 bases. Per the germline V gene, CDR1 is LGHDT and CDR2 is YNNKEL (reference sequence). After removal of 1 base from V and 0 bases from J, the junction contained 3 bases not matched to a gene. The CDR3 sequence is 18 residues long. In DNA, the CDR3 is TGTGCCAGCAGCCAAGCTGGGACAGGGGGCACAACTAATGAAAAACTGTTTTTT. Translating gives CASSQAGTGGTTNEKLFF.

This chain's CDR3 is CASSLAATGTYEQYF. CDR3 in DNA: TGCGCCAGCAGCTTGGCAGCGACAGGGACCTACGAGCAGTACTTC. This rearrangement joins TRBV5-1 to TRBJ2-7; TRBD1 matches at 7 bases. Germline CDR1 SGHRS, CDR2 YFSETQ. The V segment lost 0 bases and the J segment 2 bases; nucleotides outside the gene matches: 5. The CDR3 is 15 residues long.

V usage is TRBV30 and J usage is TRBJ2-2; tentative D call: TRBD2 (5 bases). The V and J ends lost 0 bases and 5 bases respectively, with 10 bases between them. This CDR3 comprises 14 residues. CDR1 and CDR2 from the germline V gene are GTSNPN and SVGIG (reference sequence). The CDR3 reads CAWSVISGTGELFF. For the CDR3, the DNA is TGTGCCTGGAGTGTAATCTCGGGGACCGGGGAGCTGTTTTTT.

A remark on this clone: Other DNA sequences from this sample encode an identical CDR3 as well. This rearrangement joins TRBV9 to TRBJ1-1; the D is unclear. This CDR3 contains 14 residues. V shed 2 bases and J shed 1 base, with 9 bases lying between them. CDR1 is SGDLS and CDR2 is YYNGEE in the germline V gene. The CDR3 coding sequence is TGTGCCAGCAGCGTCATTTCAGAGAACACTGAAGCTTTCTTT. Translation: CASSVISENTEAFF. Using reference TRBV9 and TRBJ1-1 for the parts outside the CDR3, the full variable domain is DSGVTQTPKHLITATGQRVTLRCSPRSGDLSVYWYQQSLDQGLQFLIQYYNGEERAKGNILERFSAQQFPDLHSELNLSSLELGDSALYFCASSVISENTEAFFGQGTRLTVV.

The V call is TRBV30, the J call TRBJ2-2, with 8 bases matching TRBD1. Germline-derived CDR1 and CDR2 are GTSNPN and SVGIG (reference sequence). CDR3 size: 17 residues. J gave up 7 bases and V 2 bases, and 15 bases lay outside the gene matches. The CDR3 is CAWSFLLPGQAVGELFF. In DNA, the CDR3 is TGTGCCTGGAGTTTCCTCCTGCCGGGACAGGCTGTCGGGGAGCTGTTTTTT.

The chain recombines TRBV9 with TRBJ1-2, with TRBD1 identical over 10 bases. The ends lost 3 bases at V and 3 bases at J; junction bases unmatched: 5. The CDR3 is made up of 15 amino acids. Germline values: CDR1 SGDLS, CDR2 YYNGEE. The CDR3 region is CASSGQGAGDYGYTF. In DNA form, the CDR3 reads TGTGCCAGCAGCGGACAGGGGGCAGGAGACTATGGCTACACCTTC.